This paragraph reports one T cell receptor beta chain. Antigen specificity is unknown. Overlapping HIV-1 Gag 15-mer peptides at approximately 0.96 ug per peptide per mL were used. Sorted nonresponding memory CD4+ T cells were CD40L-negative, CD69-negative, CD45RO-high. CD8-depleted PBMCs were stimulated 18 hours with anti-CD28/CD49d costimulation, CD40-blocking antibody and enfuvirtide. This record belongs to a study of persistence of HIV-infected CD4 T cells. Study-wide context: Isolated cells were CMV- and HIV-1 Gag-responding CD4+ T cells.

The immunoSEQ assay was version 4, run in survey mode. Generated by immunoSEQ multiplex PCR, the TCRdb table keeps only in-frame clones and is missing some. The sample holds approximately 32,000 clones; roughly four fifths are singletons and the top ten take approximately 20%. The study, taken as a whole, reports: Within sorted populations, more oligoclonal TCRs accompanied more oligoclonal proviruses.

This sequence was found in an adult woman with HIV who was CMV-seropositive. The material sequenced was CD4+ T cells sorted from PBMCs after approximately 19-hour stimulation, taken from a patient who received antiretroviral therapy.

CDR3 DNA sequence: TGTGCCACCAGTCTCGGGACGGACTATGGCTACACCTTC. This encodes CATSLGTDYGYTF. V usage is TRBV15 and J usage is TRBJ1-2, with a weak D call TRBD1 (5 bases). The ends were cut back, 6 bases at V and 3 bases at J, with 11 bases in the middle. Germline V gene data show CDR1 as LNHNV and CDR2 as YYDKDF (reference sequence). This CDR3 has 13 residues.